One sample yielded the 3 T cell receptor beta chains listed below, sequenced in a study of shared clonotypes between healthy human individuals. The repertoire was sequenced with immunoSEQ multiplex PCR; TCRdb's copy has only in-frame clones and lacks some. This sample has more than 400,000 clones; roughly 80% occur once, and the top ten carry 10% to 15%. Sequencing was carried out using PBMCs. These TCRs come from a woman in her 40s in good health. Some clones in this sample may be carry-over from other donors' samples.

This clone has a single count. CDR3 bases: TGCGCCAGCAGCAAATCGCAGGAGTCCTACGAGCAGTACTTC. Translating gives CASSKSQESYEQYF. The rearrangement joins TRBV5-1 to TRBJ2-7; D unresolved. Deletions cut 4 bases from V and 1 base from J, with 12 bases between. Germline CDR1 and CDR2: SGHRS and YFSETQ. The CDR3 has 14 residues.

V is TRBV5-1 and J is TRBJ1-1, with D perhaps matching TRBD1 (5 bases). Germline loops: CDR1 SGHRS, CDR2 YFSETQ. The CDR3 has 13 amino acids. The V end was cut by 0 bases, the J end by 6 bases, with 9 bases between. CDR3: CASSLGGDPEAFF. The CDR3 nucleotides are TGCGCCAGCAGCTTGGGGGGGGACCCTGAAGCTTTCTTT.

The chain has TRBV27 and TRBJ2-1; no firm D call. This CDR3 region has 13 residues. The V gene lost 0 bases and the J gene lost 6 bases, with 6 bases spanning the gap. The germline gives CDR1 MNHEY, CDR2 SMNVEV (reference sequence). The CDR3 loop is CASSLSSFNEQFF. CDR3 in DNA: TGTGCCAGCAGTTTATCCAGCTTCAATGAGCAGTTCTTC.